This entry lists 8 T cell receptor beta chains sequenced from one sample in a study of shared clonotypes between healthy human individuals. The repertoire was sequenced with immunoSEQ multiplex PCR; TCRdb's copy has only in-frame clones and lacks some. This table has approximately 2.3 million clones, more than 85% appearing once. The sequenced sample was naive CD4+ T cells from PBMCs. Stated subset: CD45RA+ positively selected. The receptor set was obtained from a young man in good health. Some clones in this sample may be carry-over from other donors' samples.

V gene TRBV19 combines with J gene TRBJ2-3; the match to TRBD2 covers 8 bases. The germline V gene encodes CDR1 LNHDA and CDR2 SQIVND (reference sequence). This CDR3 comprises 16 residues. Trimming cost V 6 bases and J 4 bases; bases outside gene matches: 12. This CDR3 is CASRQEAGVEPDTQYF. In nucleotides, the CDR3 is TGTGCCAGTAGGCAGGAAGCGGGAGTAGAACCAGATACGCAGTATTTT.

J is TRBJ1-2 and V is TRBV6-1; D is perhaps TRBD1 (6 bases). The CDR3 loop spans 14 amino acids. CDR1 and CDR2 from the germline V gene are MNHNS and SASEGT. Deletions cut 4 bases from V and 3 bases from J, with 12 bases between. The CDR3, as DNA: TGTGCCAGCAGTGCCCAGGGGTCTGACTATGGCTACACCTTC. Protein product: CASSAQGSDYGYTF.

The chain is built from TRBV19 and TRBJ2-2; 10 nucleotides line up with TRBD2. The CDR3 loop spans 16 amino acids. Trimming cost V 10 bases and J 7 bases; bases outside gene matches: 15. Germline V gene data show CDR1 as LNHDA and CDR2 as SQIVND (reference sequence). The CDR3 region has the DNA TGTGCCATGGGGGTTGAGCTAGCGGGAGCGTACGGGGAGCTGTTTTTT. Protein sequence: CAMGVELAGAYGELFF.

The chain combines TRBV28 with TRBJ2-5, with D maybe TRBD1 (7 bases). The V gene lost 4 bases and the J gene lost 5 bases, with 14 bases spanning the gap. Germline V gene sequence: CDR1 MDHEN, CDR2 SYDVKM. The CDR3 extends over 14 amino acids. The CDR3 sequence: CASSYRGGGETQYF. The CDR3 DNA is TGTGCCAGCAGTTACAGGGGAGGAGGTGAGACCCAGTACTTC. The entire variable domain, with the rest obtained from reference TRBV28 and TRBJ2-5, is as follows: DVKVTQSSRYLVKRTGEKVFLECVQDMDHENMFWYRQDPGLGLRLIYFSYDVKMKEKGDIPEGYSVSREKKERFSLILESASTNQTSMYLCASSYRGGGETQYFGPGTRLLVL.

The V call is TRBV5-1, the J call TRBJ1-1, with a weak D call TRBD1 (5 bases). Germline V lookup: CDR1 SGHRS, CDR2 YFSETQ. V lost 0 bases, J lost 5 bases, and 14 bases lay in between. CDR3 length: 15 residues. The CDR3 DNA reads TGCGCCAGCAGCTTGGATCGCAAGGGGATTACTGAAGCTTTCTTT. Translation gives CASSLDRKGITEAFF.

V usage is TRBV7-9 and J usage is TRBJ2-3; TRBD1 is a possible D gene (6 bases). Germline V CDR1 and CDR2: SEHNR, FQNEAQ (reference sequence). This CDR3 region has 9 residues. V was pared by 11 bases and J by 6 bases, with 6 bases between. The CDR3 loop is CAQGDTQYF. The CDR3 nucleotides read TGTGCCCAGGGGGATACGCAGTATTTT.

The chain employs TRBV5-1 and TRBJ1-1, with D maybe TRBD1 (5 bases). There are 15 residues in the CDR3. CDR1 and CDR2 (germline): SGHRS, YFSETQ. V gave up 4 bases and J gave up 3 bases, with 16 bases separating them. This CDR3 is CASSIGTVLDTEAFF. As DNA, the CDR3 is TGCGCCAGCAGCATTGGGACTGTCCTGGACACTGAAGCTTTCTTT.

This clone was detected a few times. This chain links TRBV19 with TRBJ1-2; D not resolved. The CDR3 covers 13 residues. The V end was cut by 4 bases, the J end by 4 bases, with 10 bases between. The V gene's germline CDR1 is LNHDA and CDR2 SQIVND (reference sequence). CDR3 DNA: TGTGCCAGTAGTACGGACGGACGCTATGGCTACACCTTC. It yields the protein CASSTDGRYGYTF.